This T cell receptor (beta chain) originates from a study of beta chain features in type 1 diabetes. Sorted populations were all over 95% pure. V was trimmed by 0 bases and J by 1 base, leaving 9 bases between them. The CDR3 is made up of 15 amino acids. Germline V gives CDR1 SGDLS, CDR2 YYNGEE. All of the isolated RNA was reverse transcribed, so expressed TCRB transcripts were sequenced. Sequenced by immunoSEQ multiplex PCR; TCRdb stores in-frame clones only, minus some. The sample includes around 500,000 clones, about 10% of them seen just once. The sequence derives from a woman under 30 in good health. The sequencing input was naive CD4+ T cells from blood. The rearrangement joins TRBV9 to TRBJ2-3; D remains ambiguous. This chain's CDR3 is CASSVGGFGTDTQYF. The CDR3 DNA reads TGTGCCAGCAGCGTAGGTGGGTTTGGCACAGATACGCAGTATTTT. Combining the CDR3 with reference TRBV9 and TRBJ2-3 gives the whole variable domain DSGVTQTPKHLITATGQRVTLRCSPRSGDLSVYWYQQSLDQGLQFLIQYYNGEERAKGNILERFSAQQFPDLHSELNLSSLELGDSALYFCASSVGGFGTDTQYFGPGTRLTVL.